These 28 T cell receptor beta chains were sequenced from one sample in a study of blood T cell repertoires in COVID-19. The table came from immunoSEQ multiplex PCR; TCRdb's copy has only in-frame clones and leaves some out. Among about 290,000 clones listed, under 90% were seen once. The sample consisted of peripheral blood. The receptors come from a woman aged 25-40 years with COVID-19, enrolled during active disease.

This clone has just one count. This sequence joins TRBV3-1 (or the pseudogene TRBV3-2) and TRBJ1-5, with D hard to call. Per germline, CDR1 LGHDT and CDR2 YNNKEL (reference sequence). Trimming pared 0 bases from V and 7 bases from J, leaving 13 bases between. This CDR3 is built from 15 residues. As DNA, the CDR3 is TGTGCCAGCAGCCAAGATCTCGGGGATGCGCAGCCCCAGCATTTT. Translation: CASSQDLGDAQPQHF.

The chain links TRBV4-1 to TRBJ1-1; no firm D call. The germline gives CDR1 MGHRA, CDR2 YSYEKL. V lost 1 base to trimming and J lost 4 bases, with 13 bases between them. The CDR3 loop spans 15 amino acids. CDR3 region: CASSQGGSEGTEAFF. The CDR3 DNA sequence: TGCGCCAGCAGCCAAGGCGGGTCCGAAGGCACTGAAGCTTTCTTT.

V usage is TRBV2 and J usage is TRBJ1-1; D ambiguous. The CDR3 contains 13 residues. Trimming took off 3 bases at V and 0 bases at J, with 5 bases between the two ends. Germline CDR1 and CDR2: SNHLY and FYNNEI. The CDR3, as DNA: TGTGCCAGCAGTGAGAGCATGAACACTGAAGCTTTCTTT. Its protein product is CASSESMNTEAFF.

The chain links TRBV6-5 to TRBJ1-1; D may be TRBD1 (5 bases). V shed 6 bases and J shed 1 base, with 12 bases lying between them. Per germline, CDR1 MNHEY and CDR2 SVGAGI. This CDR3 contains 14 residues. In nucleotides, the CDR3 is TGTGCCAGCAGCCTTATTCAGGGGAACACTGAAGCTTTCTTT. Translated, it gives CASSLIQGNTEAFF.

The V gene is TRBV18, the J gene TRBJ2-3; a possible D gene is TRBD2 (6 bases). V gave up 2 bases and J gave up 5 bases, with 14 bases separating them. CDR1 KGHSH and CDR2 LQKENI come from the germline V gene. This CDR3 is 15 amino acids long. CDR3 nucleotide sequence: TGTGCCAGCTCACCAAAGAACGACGGGGGAGATACGCAGTATTTT. This gives the protein CASSPKNDGGDTQYF.

V is TRBV5-5 and J is TRBJ2-1, with 8 positions matching TRBD2. V lost 4 bases and J lost 7; bases outside the gene matches: 13. Germline V gene data show CDR1 as SGHKS and CDR2 as YYEKEE (reference sequence). This CDR3 is 16 amino acids long. The CDR3 bases are TGTGCCAGCAGCATAATCCCGACTAAGCGGGGGAATGAGCAGTTCTTC. Residues: CASSIIPTKRGNEQFF.

The chain employs TRBV10-1 and TRBJ2-1, with 11 bases identical to TRBD2. The V gene end was trimmed by 4 bases and the J gene end by 6 bases; junction bases not matched to a gene: 14. CDR1 and CDR2 (germline): WNHNN, SYGVQD (reference sequence). CDR3 length equals 18 residues. In nucleotides, the CDR3 is TGCGCCAGCAGTGGTTCCTATGTAGCGGGGGGGCCTCTCAATGAGCAGTTCTTC. Translated, it gives CASSGSYVAGGPLNEQFF.

The chain joins TRBV4-1 to TRBJ1-2; possible D gene TRBD1, 5 bases. Germline V gene lookup returns CDR1 MGHRA and CDR2 YSYEKL. Between the trimmed V and J ends, which lost 3 bases and 4 bases, there was a span of 30 bases. The CDR3 contains 20 residues. CDR3 amino acids: CASSHAGTGTPKEESYGYTF. The CDR3 coding sequence is TGCGCCAGCAGCCATGCGGGGACCGGGACGCCTAAGGAGGAGAGCTATGGCTACACCTTC.

This rearrangement joins TRBV6-6 to TRBJ1-1, with D maybe TRBD1 (5 bases). The germline V gene has CDR1 MNHNY and CDR2 SVGAGI (reference sequence). This CDR3 is built from 15 residues. V lost 8 bases, J lost 0 bases, and 16 bases lay in between. CDR3 in DNA: TGTGCCAGCGGACATAGCCGCTTCATGAACACTGAAGCTTTCTTT. Amino acid sequence: CASGHSRFMNTEAFF.

The J gene is TRBJ1-4, the V gene TRBV7-9; tentative D call: TRBD1 (5 bases). This CDR3 has 15 amino acids. The V and J ends lost 1 base and 8 bases respectively, with 14 bases between them. Germline CDR1 SEHNR, CDR2 FQNEAQ (reference sequence). Here the CDR3 reads CASSLGAQGIEKLFF. CDR3 coding DNA: TGTGCCAGCAGCTTAGGGGCCCAGGGAATCGAAAAACTGTTTTTT.

The rearrangement joins TRBV7-9 to TRBJ2-7, with 8 bases fitting TRBD1. Germline V gives CDR1 SEHNR, CDR2 FQNEAQ (reference sequence). V lost 5 bases to trimming and J lost 6 bases; unmatched junction nucleotides: 12. This CDR3 is 15 amino acids long. The CDR3 region has the DNA TGTGCCAGCAGCCTCATCCCGGACAGGGTTGGCGAGCAGTACTTC. This gives the protein CASSLIPDRVGEQYF.

V gene TRBV15 combines with J gene TRBJ2-5, with D possibly being TRBD2 (5 bases). The ends were cut back, 2 bases at V and 3 bases at J, with 13 bases in the middle. The CDR3 spans 15 residues. Germline V gene sequence: CDR1 LNHNV, CDR2 YYDKDF (reference sequence). CDR3 nucleotide sequence: TGTGCCACCAGCAGAAAGAGACTACCTGAAGAGACCCAGTACTTC. Protein sequence: CATSRKRLPEETQYF.

The rearrangement links TRBV21-1 to TRBJ1-2; the D segment call TRBD1 is taken from the table without a DNA check. TRBV21-1 is a known pseudogene. The CDR3 has 13 residues. In DNA form, the CDR3 reads TGTGCCAGCTCCCACACACAGGGTAATGGCTACACCTTC. Translating it yields CASSHTQGNGYTF.

The chain uses TRBV11-2 and TRBJ1-2; D is unclear. Trimming removed 6 bases at V and 5 bases at J, with 16 bases between. Germline V gene sequence: CDR1 SGHAT, CDR2 FQNNGV. The CDR3 spans 14 residues. The CDR3 is CASRRTGRTYGYTF. CDR3 in DNA: TGTGCCAGCAGACGAACTGGACGGACTTATGGCTACACCTTC.

The rearrangement uses TRBV15 and TRBJ2-7; perhaps TRBD2 as D (6 bases). V was cut by 1 base and J by 3 bases, with 22 bases left in between. Germline-derived CDR1 and CDR2 are LNHNV and YYDKDF (reference sequence). The CDR3 consists of 18 residues. As DNA, the CDR3 is TGTGCCACCAGCAGAGTTACCTTCCGGGACGGAGGGCGCTACGAGCAGTACTTC. Its protein product is CATSRVTFRDGGRYEQYF.

This chain links TRBV5-1 with TRBJ1-2; possible D gene TRBD1, 5 bases. Per germline, CDR1 SGHRS and CDR2 YFSETQ. The CDR3 consists of 13 residues. V lost 4 bases and J lost 4, with 11 bases in between. CDR3 coding DNA: TGCGCCAGCAGCGGAGGGACGGCCTATGGCTACACCTTC. Protein sequence: CASSGGTAYGYTF.

J is TRBJ1-1 and V is TRBV7-8; the D gene is possibly TRBD1 (6 bases). This CDR3 spans 15 amino acids. The V gene's germline CDR1 is SGHVS and CDR2 FQNEAQ. The ends were cut back, 3 bases at V and 3 bases at J, with 14 bases in the middle. In DNA form, the CDR3 reads TGTGCCAGCAGCTTTAAGGACAGTAGATACACTGAAGCTTTCTTT. Its translation: CASSFKDSRYTEAFF.

The V gene is TRBV7-9, the J gene TRBJ2-3; 8 bases are shared with TRBD2. Germline assignment: CDR1 SEHNR and CDR2 FQNEAQ (reference sequence). The V segment lost 5 bases and the J segment 3 bases; nucleotides outside the gene matches: 4. The CDR3 consists of 14 residues. CDR3 amino acids: CASSRTSPTDTQYF. The CDR3 DNA reads TGTGCCAGCAGCCGGACTAGCCCGACAGATACGCAGTATTTT.

CDR3 DNA: TGCGCCAGCAGCCAAACAGTCACCGGGGAGCTGTTTTTT. Translating it yields CASSQTVTGELFF. This sequence joins TRBV5-1 and TRBJ2-2, with no clear D. The CDR3 has 13 amino acids. The V gene's germline CDR1 is SGHRS and CDR2 YFSETQ. Trimming removed 4 bases at V and 4 bases at J, with 8 bases between.

DNA of the CDR3: TGTGCCAGCAGTTACTCGCACCTTAGGGGGCAGCCCCAGCATTTT. Its translation: CASSYSHLRGQPQHF. The V gene is TRBV6-2 or TRBV6-3, the J gene TRBJ1-5; a weak D match, TRBD1 (6 bases). The CDR3 is 15 amino acids. Germline V gene lookup returns CDR1 MNHEY and CDR2 SVGEGT. V was pared by 0 bases and J by 7 bases, with 13 bases between.

The gene calls are TRBV29-1 and TRBJ1-2; maybe TRBD1 (6 bases). The length of the CDR3 is 13 residues. V gave up 3 bases and J gave up 4 bases, with 12 bases separating them. Germline lookup yields CDR1 SQVTM and CDR2 ANQGSEA. The CDR3 is CSVDLDRGYGYTF. CDR3 DNA: TGCAGCGTTGATTTGGACAGAGGCTATGGCTACACCTTC.

DNA for the CDR3: TGTGCCAGTAGCACCACAGGGATAGGCACTGAAGCTTTCTTT. Translated, it gives CASSTTGIGTEAFF. V is TRBV19 and J is TRBJ1-1, with D maybe TRBD1 (6 bases). Trimming took off 6 bases at V and 4 bases at J, with 15 bases between the two ends. The CDR3 is 14 residues long. Germline values: CDR1 LNHDA, CDR2 SQIVND (reference sequence).

This chain joins TRBV6-6 and TRBJ1-1, with D perhaps TRBD1 (5 bases). This CDR3 region has 13 residues. V lost 7 bases to trimming and J lost 4 bases, with 13 bases between them. The germline gives CDR1 MNHNY, CDR2 SVGAGI (reference sequence). The chain's CDR3 is CASTPAGFTEAFF. DNA for the CDR3: TGTGCCAGCACCCCAGCAGGGTTCACTGAAGCTTTCTTT.

The V call is TRBV19, the J call TRBJ2-2; D perhaps matches TRBD2 (5 bases). The V end lost 7 bases, the J end lost 5 bases, and 14 bases lay between the germline ends. CDR1 LNHDA and CDR2 SQIVND come from the germline V gene (reference sequence). The CDR3 is 14 residues long. The CDR3 region has the DNA TGTGCCAGTACCGGTCCCCGGGGAACCGGGGAGCTGTTTTTT. Its protein product is CASTGPRGTGELFF.

This clone was seen only once. The chain uses TRBV4-1 and TRBJ2-1; D gene unclear. Trimming pared 2 bases from V and 0 bases from J, leaving 8 bases between. The CDR3 contains 15 residues. Germline V gives CDR1 MGHRA, CDR2 YSYEKL. CDR3 sequence: CASSQRSSSYNEQFF. In DNA form, the CDR3 reads TGCGCCAGCAGCCAACGTAGCAGCTCCTACAATGAGCAGTTCTTC.

The chain employs TRBV3-1 (or the pseudogene TRBV3-2) and TRBJ1-2; a weak D match, TRBD1 (5 bases). The ends were cut back, 0 bases at V and 3 bases at J, with 17 bases in the middle. Germline CDR1 reads LGHDT; CDR2 reads YNNKEL (reference sequence). The CDR3 length is 17 residues. CDR3 nucleotides: TGTGCCAGCAGCCAAGAAAAGTGGGGGGGAGGTGACTATGGCTACACCTTC. As protein: CASSQEKWGGGDYGYTF.

The chain uses TRBV7-7 and TRBJ1-1, with D possibly TRBD1 on 5 matching bases. The length of the CDR3 is 14 residues. The germline CDR1 and CDR2 sequences are SSHAT and FNYEAQ (reference sequence). V lost 7 bases and J lost 6, with 18 bases in between. CDR3 nucleotides: TGTGCCAGCATGCCGGAGGGGCGATTCTCTGAAGCTTTCTTT. The encoded protein is CASMPEGRFSEAFF.

This clone was counted between two and nine times. The rearrangement links TRBV11-2 to TRBJ1-2; D call uncertain. V gave up 0 bases and J gave up 13 bases, with 9 bases separating them. Germline-derived CDR1 and CDR2 are SGHAT and FQNNGV. This CDR3 has 11 residues. Here the CDR3 DNA reads TGTGCCAGCAGCTTAGACGGGGTGTGCACCTTC. The encoded protein is CASSLDGVCTF.